Shown below are 14 T cell receptor beta chains from a single sample sequenced in a study of shared clonotypes between healthy human individuals. This table comes from immunoSEQ multiplex PCR, and its TCRdb copy is limited to in-frame clones, with some not included. The data hold some 2,500,000 clones, with under 95% observed a single time. The sample comprised naive CD4+ T cells from PBMCs. Subset noted: CD45RA+ positively selected. The source of these receptors is a man aged 18 to 30 in good health. Some clones in this sample may be carry-over from other donors' samples.

Notes on this clone: Other DNA variants within this sample encode the same CDR3. The chain has TRBV5-6 and TRBJ2-5; D not resolved. The germline V gene has CDR1 SGHDT and CDR2 YYEEEE. Deletions cut 2 bases from V and 5 bases from J, with 4 bases between. CDR3 length: 11 residues. The CDR3 spells CASSFRETQYF. Written as DNA, the CDR3 is TGTGCCAGCAGCTTTAGGGAGACCCAGTACTTC.

The CDR3 loop reads CASRVGVGTDTQYF. The CDR3 DNA sequence: TGTGCCAGCAGGGTTGGTGTAGGGACAGATACGCAGTATTTT. V gene TRBV7-3 combines with J gene TRBJ2-3; no clear D. CDR1 and CDR2 (germline): SGHTA, FQGTGA. CDR3 length: 14 amino acids. With 6 bases removed from V and 3 bases from J, the gap between germline ends came to 13 bases.

This rearrangement joins TRBV30 to TRBJ2-4, with 10 bases identical to TRBD1. V shed 2 bases, J shed 3 bases, and the junction held 7 bases outside the gene matches. The CDR3 is 16 amino acids. CDR1 and CDR2 from the germline V gene are GTSNPN and SVGIG (reference sequence). The CDR3 reads CAWSSAGTGDKNIQYF. The CDR3 DNA reads as TGTGCCTGGAGTTCAGCCGGGACAGGGGACAAAAACATTCAGTACTTC.

The rearrangement links TRBV7-2 to TRBJ2-3; D might be TRBD1 (5 bases). V was trimmed by 3 bases and J by 3 bases, leaving 16 bases between them. This CDR3 is built from 16 residues. Per germline, CDR1 SGHTA and CDR2 FQGNSA. The CDR3 is CASSFGAPRTTDTQYF. The CDR3 DNA follows: TGTGCCAGCAGCTTTGGGGCCCCACGAACAACAGATACGCAGTATTTT. Together with reference TRBV7-2 and TRBJ2-3, the CDR3 gives the full variable domain: GAGVSQSPSNKVTEKGKDVELRCDPISGHTALYWYRQSLGQGLEFLIYFQGNSAPDKSGLPSDRFSAERTGGSVSTLTIQRTQQEDSAVYLCASSFGAPRTTDTQYFGPGTRLTVL.

The chain is built from TRBV15 and TRBJ1-1, with no clear D. Germline values: CDR1 LNHNV, CDR2 YYDKDF (reference sequence). The CDR3 spans 12 residues. V gave up 3 bases and J gave up 9 bases, with 11 bases separating them. The CDR3 DNA follows: TGTGCCACCAGCAGCCCCGATAGTCAAGCTTTCTTT. Encoded protein: CATSSPDSQAFF.

V and J are TRBV7-8 and TRBJ2-1; the D gene is possibly TRBD2 (6 bases). The CDR3 consists of 16 residues. V was shortened by 2 bases and J by 2 bases, with 13 bases between the two germline ends. Germline CDR1 is SGHVS and CDR2 is FQNEAQ. CDR3 DNA sequence: TGTGCCAGCAGCTTATTGAGGGGAGGTACCTACAATGAGCAGTTCTTC. Translation gives CASSLLRGGTYNEQFF.

A note on this clone: At one of its ends the junction is not consistent with the germline gene, which may arise from a read error. Within the sample, other DNA sequences also encode this same CDR3. The genes are TRBV7-9 and TRBJ2-5; TRBD2 matches at 12 bases. Germline values: CDR1 SEHNR, CDR2 FQNEAQ (reference sequence). This CDR3 is 15 amino acids long. CDR3 bases: TGTGCCAGCAGCCTAGCGGGAGGGCCGGGGGAGACCCAGTACTTC. Translation gives CASSLAGGPGETQYF. Drawing the rest from reference TRBV7-9 and TRBJ2-5, the complete variable domain is DTGVSQNPRHKITKRGQNVTFRCDPISEHNRLYWYRQTLGQGPEFLTYFQNEAQLEKSRLLSDRFSAERPKGSFSTLEIQRTEQGDSAMYLCASSLAGGPGETQYFGPGTRLLVL.

The J gene is TRBJ2-7, the V gene TRBV2, with a tentative D call TRBD2 (5 bases). The length of the CDR3 is 14 residues. V was trimmed by 7 bases and J by 0 bases, leaving 13 bases between them. CDR1 SNHLY and CDR2 FYNNEI come from the germline V gene. The CDR3 DNA reads as TGTGCCAGCATGCTCCAGCGGAACTCCTACGAGCAGTACTTC. Amino acids: CASMLQRNSYEQYF.

The rearrangement links TRBV5-1 to TRBJ2-1; 11 bases align to TRBD2. This CDR3 has 17 amino acids. The V and J ends lost 4 bases and 6 bases, in that order; junction bases with no gene match: 12. The germline gives CDR1 SGHRS, CDR2 YFSETQ. DNA for the CDR3: TGCGCCAGCAGCGCTTGGCTAGCGGGAGGTATGCGCAATGAGCAGTTCTTC. Protein product: CASSAWLAGGMRNEQFF. The full variable domain, rest sourced from reference TRBV5-1 and TRBJ2-1, is KAGVTQTPRYLIKTRGQQVTLSCSPISGHRSVSWYQQTPGQGLQFLFEYFSETQRNKGNFPGRFSGRQFSNSRSEMNVSTLELGDSALYLCASSAWLAGGMRNEQFFGPGTRLTVL.

The rearrangement links TRBV10-3 to TRBJ1-1; 8 nucleotides line up with TRBD1. CDR1 is ENHRY and CDR2 is SYGVKD in the germline V gene. Trimming at V came to 4 bases and at J to 1 base, leaving 2 bases not matched to a gene. This CDR3 is built from 14 residues. CDR3 DNA: TGTGCCATCAGTGCCCAGGGGGCGAACACTGAAGCTTTCTTT. Amino acids: CAISAQGANTEAFF.

This clone appeared once. This rearrangement joins TRBV18 to TRBJ2-3, with D perhaps TRBD1 or TRBD2 (5 bases each). Germline loops: CDR1 KGHSH, CDR2 LQKENI. The CDR3 is made up of 15 amino acids. V lost 5 bases to trimming and J lost 4 bases, with 16 bases between them. CDR3 loop: CASSITGRDADTQYF. The CDR3 bases are TGTGCCAGCTCAATTACGGGCAGGGACGCAGATACGCAGTATTTT.

The rearrangement joins TRBV7-3 to TRBJ2-3; D gene uncertain. The CDR3 spans 14 residues. The V end was cut by 3 bases, the J end by 1 base, with 8 bases between. The V gene's germline CDR1 is SGHTA and CDR2 FQGTGA. The CDR3 coding sequence is TGTGCCAGCAGCTTCACTCTTGGCACAGATACGCAGTATTTT. Encoded protein: CASSFTLGTDTQYF. The full variable domain, completed using reference TRBV7-3 and TRBJ2-3, is GAGVSQTPSNKVTEKGKYVELRCDPISGHTALYWYRQSLGQGPEFLIYFQGTGAADDSGLPNDRFFAVRPEGSVSTLKIQRTERGDSAVYLCASSFTLGTDTQYFGPGTRLTVL.

Details on this clone: This CDR3 is also generated by other DNA sequences in the sample. The chain carries TRBV5-1 and TRBJ1-1, with 9 positions matching TRBD1. CDR1 is SGHRS and CDR2 is YFSETQ in the germline V gene. The V and J ends lost 0 bases and 2 bases, in that order; junction bases with no gene match: 2. The CDR3 contains 15 residues. In DNA, the CDR3 is TGCGCCAGCAGCTTGGCGACAGGGGGTAACACTGAAGCTTTCTTT. Amino acid sequence: CASSLATGGNTEAFF.

The chain joins TRBV19 to TRBJ2-3; a weak D match, TRBD1 (5 bases). From germline, CDR1 is LNHDA and CDR2 SQIVND (reference sequence). This CDR3 has 15 residues. The V gene lost 3 bases and the J gene lost 6 bases, with 16 bases spanning the gap. Written as DNA, the CDR3 is TGTGCCAGTAGTATTGGGTCCCAGGGTCGCGATACGCAGTATTTT. This gives the protein CASSIGSQGRDTQYF.